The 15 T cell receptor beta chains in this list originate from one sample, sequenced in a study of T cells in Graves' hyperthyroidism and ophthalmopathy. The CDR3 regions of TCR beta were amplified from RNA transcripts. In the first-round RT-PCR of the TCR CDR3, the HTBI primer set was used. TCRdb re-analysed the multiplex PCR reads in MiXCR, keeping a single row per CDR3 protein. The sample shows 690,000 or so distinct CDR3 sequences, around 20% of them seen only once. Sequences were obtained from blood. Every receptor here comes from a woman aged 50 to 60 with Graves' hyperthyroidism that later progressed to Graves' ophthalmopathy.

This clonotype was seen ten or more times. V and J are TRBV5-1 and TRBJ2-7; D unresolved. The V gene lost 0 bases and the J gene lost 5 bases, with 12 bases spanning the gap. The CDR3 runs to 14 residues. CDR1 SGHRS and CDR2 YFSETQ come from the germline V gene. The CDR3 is CASSLGGLRHEQYF. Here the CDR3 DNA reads TGCGCCAGCAGCTTGGGTGGCCTTCGCCACGAGCAGTACTTC.

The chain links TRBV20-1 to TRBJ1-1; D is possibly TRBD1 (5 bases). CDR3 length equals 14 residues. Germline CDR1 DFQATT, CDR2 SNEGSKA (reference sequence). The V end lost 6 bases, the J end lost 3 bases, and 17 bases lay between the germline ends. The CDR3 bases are TGCAGTGCCCCCCGGGACTCTCGGGACACTGAAGCTTTCTTT. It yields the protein CSAPRDSRDTEAFF.

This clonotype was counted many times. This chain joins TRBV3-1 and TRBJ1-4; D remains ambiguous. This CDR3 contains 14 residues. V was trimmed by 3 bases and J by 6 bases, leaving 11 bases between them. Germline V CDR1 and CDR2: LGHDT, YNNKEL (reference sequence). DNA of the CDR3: TGTGCCAGCAGCCAGCTACCTACGGATGAAAAACTGTTTTTT. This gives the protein CASSQLPTDEKLFF.

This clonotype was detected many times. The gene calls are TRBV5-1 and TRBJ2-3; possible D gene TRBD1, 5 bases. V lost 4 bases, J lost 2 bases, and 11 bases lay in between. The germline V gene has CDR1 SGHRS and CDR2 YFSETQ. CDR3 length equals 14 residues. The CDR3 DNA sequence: TGCGCCAGCAGCGTCAGACAGAACACAGATACGCAGTATTTT. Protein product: CASSVRQNTDTQYF.

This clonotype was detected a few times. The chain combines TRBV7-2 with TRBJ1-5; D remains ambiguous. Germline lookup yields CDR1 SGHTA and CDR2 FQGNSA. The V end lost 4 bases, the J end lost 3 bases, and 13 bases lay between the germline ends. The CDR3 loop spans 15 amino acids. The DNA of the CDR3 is TGTGCCAGCAGCTCGACCCCACAGATCAATCAGCCCCAGCATTTT. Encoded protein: CASSSTPQINQPQHF. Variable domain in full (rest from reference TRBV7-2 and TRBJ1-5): GAGVSQSPSNKVTEKGKDVELRCDPISGHTALYWYRQSLGQGLEFLIYFQGNSAPDKSGLPSDRFSAERTGGSVSTLTIQRTQQEDSAVYLCASSSTPQINQPQHFGDGTRLSIL.

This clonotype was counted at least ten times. CDR3 amino acids: CASSLGLAYNEQFF. CDR3 DNA sequence: TGTGCCAGCAGTTTGGGACTAGCGTACAATGAGCAGTTCTTC. The chain links TRBV27 to TRBJ2-1; 10 positions agree with TRBD2. Germline assignment: CDR1 MNHEY and CDR2 SMNVEV (reference sequence). Trimming took 3 bases from V and 4 from J; bases not matched to a gene: 0. The CDR3 consists of 14 residues.

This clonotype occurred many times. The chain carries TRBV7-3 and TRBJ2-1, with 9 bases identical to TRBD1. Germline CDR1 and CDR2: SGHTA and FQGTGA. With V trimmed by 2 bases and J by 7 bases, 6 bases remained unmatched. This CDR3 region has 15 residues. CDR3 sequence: CASSLSQGAWNEQFF. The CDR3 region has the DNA TGTGCCAGCAGCTTATCACAGGGGGCTTGGAATGAGCAGTTCTTC. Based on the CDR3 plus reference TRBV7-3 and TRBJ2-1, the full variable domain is GAGVSQTPSNKVTEKGKYVELRCDPISGHTALYWYRQSLGQGPEFLIYFQGTGAADDSGLPNDRFFAVRPEGSVSTLKIQRTERGDSAVYLCASSLSQGAWNEQFFGPGTRLTVL.

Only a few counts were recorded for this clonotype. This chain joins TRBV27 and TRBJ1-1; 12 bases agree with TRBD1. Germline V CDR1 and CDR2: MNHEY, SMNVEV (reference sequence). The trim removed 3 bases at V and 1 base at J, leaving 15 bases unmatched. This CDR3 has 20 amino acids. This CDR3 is CASSFRSLWGQGASNTEAFF. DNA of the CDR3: TGTGCCAGCAGTTTCCGATCATTGTGGGGACAGGGGGCATCGAACACTGAAGCTTTCTTT.

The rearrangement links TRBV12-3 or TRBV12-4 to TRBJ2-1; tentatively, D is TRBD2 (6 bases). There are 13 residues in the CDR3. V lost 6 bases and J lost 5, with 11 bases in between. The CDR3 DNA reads TGTGCCAGCAGACTAGCCGGAGACAATGAGCAGTTCTTC. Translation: CASRLAGDNEQFF.

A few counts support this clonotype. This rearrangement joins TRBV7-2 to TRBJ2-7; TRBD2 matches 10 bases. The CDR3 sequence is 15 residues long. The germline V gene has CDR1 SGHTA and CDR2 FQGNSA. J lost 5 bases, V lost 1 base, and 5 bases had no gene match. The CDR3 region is CASSLGLAGDHEQYF. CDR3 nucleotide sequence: TGTGCCAGCAGCTTAGGGCTAGCGGGGGATCACGAGCAGTACTTC.

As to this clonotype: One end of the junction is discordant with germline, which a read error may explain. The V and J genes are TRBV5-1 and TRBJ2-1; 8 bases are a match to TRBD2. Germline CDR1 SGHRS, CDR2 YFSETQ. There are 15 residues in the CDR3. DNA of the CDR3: TGCGCCAGCAGCTCCGGGGGGGCAGCGAACAATGAGCAGCTCTTC. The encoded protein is CASSSGGAANNEQLF. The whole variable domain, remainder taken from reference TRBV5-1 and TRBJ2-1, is KAGVTQTPRYLIKTRGQQVTLSCSPISGHRSVSWYQQTPGQGLQFLFEYFSETQRNKGNFPGRFSGRQFSNSRSEMNVSTLELGDSALYLCASSSGGAANNEQLFGPGTRLTVL.

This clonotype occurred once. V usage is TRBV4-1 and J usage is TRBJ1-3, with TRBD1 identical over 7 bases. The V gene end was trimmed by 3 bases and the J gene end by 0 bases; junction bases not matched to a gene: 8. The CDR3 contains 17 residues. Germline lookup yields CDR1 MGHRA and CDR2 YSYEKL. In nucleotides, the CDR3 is TGCGCCAGCAGCCACCTGCCGGGACAGTACTCTGGAAACACCATATATTTT. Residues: CASSHLPGQYSGNTIYF.

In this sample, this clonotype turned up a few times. CDR3 nucleotides: TGCGCCAGCCGGGCGGGGGGCGGCACTGAAGCTTTCTTT. Translating gives CASRAGGGTEAFF. This chain links TRBV10-1 with TRBJ1-1; D is possibly TRBD1 (6 bases). Trimming pared 8 bases from V and 4 bases from J, leaving 14 bases between. This CDR3 spans 13 amino acids. The germline V gene has CDR1 WNHNN and CDR2 SYGVQD (reference sequence).

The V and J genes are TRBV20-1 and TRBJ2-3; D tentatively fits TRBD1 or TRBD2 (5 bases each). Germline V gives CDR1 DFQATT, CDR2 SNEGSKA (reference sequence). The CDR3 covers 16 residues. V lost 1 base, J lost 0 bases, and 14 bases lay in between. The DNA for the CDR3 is TGCAGTGCTAGAGGGGGGACGCCCGACAGCACAGATACGCAGTATTTT. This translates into CSARGGTPDSTDTQYF.

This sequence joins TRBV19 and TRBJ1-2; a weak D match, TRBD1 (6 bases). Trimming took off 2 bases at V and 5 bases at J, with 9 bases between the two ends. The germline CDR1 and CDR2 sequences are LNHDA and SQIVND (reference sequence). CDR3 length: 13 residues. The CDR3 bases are TGTGCCAGTAGTATATCAGGGGAGTATGGCTACACCTTC. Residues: CASSISGEYGYTF.